This TCR beta chain is from a study of shared clonotypes between healthy human individuals (dated by TCRdb to about 2020). Regarding the research as a whole: Three men and a couple of women, aged 18 to 49 years, made up the cohort. For each donor, CD4 naive and CD4 memory were each given three plates, CD8 naive was given two plates, and CD8 memory was given one plate. To estimate repertoire size and how much clonotypes are shared between individuals, the study performed deep sequencing of blood TCR repertoires from roughly five healthy adults. Different laboratories and diverse techniques were used to prepare libraries and sequence TCR repertoires, to increase sequencing depth and limit assay-specific biases. Leukapheresis yielded between about 0.94 and 8.9 billion PBMCs per donor.

As to this clone: There is no known antigen for this receptor. No quality values exist for individual bases; no much larger clone is one base distant.

Trimming at the junction amounts to 6 bases on V and 5 bases on J, and the germline ends lie 5 bases apart. CDR1 and CDR2, per the germline V gene (reference sequence), are LNHDA and SQIVND. The CDR3 has 11 amino acids, counting the end cysteine and phenylalanine. The DNA shown is the 33-base CDR3, in frame from base 1. Using the deep immunoSEQ assay, TCR CDR3 regions were amplified from genomic DNA by multiplex PCR. For each cell subset, the extracted genomic DNA was distributed evenly across all wells of several immunoSEQ 96-well plates, and each plate served as one replicate. For sorted subsets, about 220 ng of genomic DNA, equivalent to around 29,000 T cell genomes, went into each replicate PCR. Purified libraries were measured with a Qubit 3.0 fluorometer, size-checked on a Bioanalyzer 2100, and measured again with the KAPA Library Quantification kit. Every immunoSEQ 96-well plate was sequenced on a dedicated single-read 150-cycle Illumina NextSeq 550 flow cell. Under the source paper's analysis protocol: Because only junctional sequences without quality scores were contained in the immunoSEQ output, filtering matching that applied to full-length reads could not be performed. Sequences were annotated with PyIR, a Python wrapper for IgBLAST v1.9, using IMGT germline references to assign V/J genes and CDR3. Reads were removed for weak V/J assignments (E-value above 1e-6), missing CDR3, stop codons, out-of-frame junctions, or ambiguous translated residues. V3J clonotypes were defined as sequences sharing an identical inferred V gene, J gene, and CDR3 amino acid sequence. Percentage overlap between repertoires was computed as shared unique clonotypes divided by the size of the smaller repertoire. RTK rarefaction, the Chao1 estimator, and Recon v2.1 estimates of unobserved clonotypes were used to assess repertoire richness. OLGA was used to compute generation probabilities for all TCRbeta clonotypes that the gDNA method yielded from four donors. TCRdb carries this immuneACCESS record with in-frame sequences only. Its versions omit some clonotypes, under half of them owing to an unresolved V gene in the studies checked, with the rest unexplained. Clone size and the V and J calls come from that table; the DNA yielded D and trimming. This sample lists roughly 1,800,000 clones; about 95% were detected once. Approximately 1% of the sample comes from the top ten.

The paper as a whole reports these results and caveats: Only blood was sampled, and tissue TCR repertoires likely differ from those in blood. Based on pairwise subsampling, the degree of clonotype sharing among donors was expected to be affected by sequencing depth. Incomplete sequencing was indicated by rarefaction of sorted-subset datasets, despite the large sequencing depth. Higher generation probabilities were observed for clonotypes shared by all four sorted-subset donors than for non-shared clonotypes. Naive subsets generally had larger estimated clonotype richness than memory subsets. About 5% of naive CD4, approximately 3.7% of naive CD8, about 2.4% of memory CD4, and 0.35% to 0.5% of memory CD8 clonotypes were shared across several donors. The small number of donors limited the genetic and exposure-history diversity represented.

For the CD8 naive samples, CD45RO-negative cells were positively selected for CCR7, yielding a CD45RA+CCR7+ population from which TemRA cells were excluded. The donors were healthy, HIV-negative adults with no recently reported acute infections or vaccinations. Every donor was a Caucasian adult residing in Nashville, Tennessee, USA. After blood collection by leukapheresis, PBMCs were isolated using Ficoll-Histopaque density gradient centrifugation and then cryopreserved in the vapor phase of liquid nitrogen. Purity and quantity of every magnetically sorted T cell population were checked by analytical flow cytometry. From each sorted fraction, genomic DNA was isolated and quantified by UV absorbance on a Nanodrop 2000c.

The source material was naive CD8+ T cells sorted from blood. The sample's cell subset or site label, in plain terms: CD45RA+CCR7+. The source is a man between 18 and 29 years old in good health. Recombination joined TRBV19 with TRBJ2-1; the D gene cannot be named for sure. The base sequence is TGTGCCAGTAGCCGCCACAATGAGCAGTTCTTC. It is translated as CASSRHNEQFF.